The 7 T cell receptor beta chains below come from one sample, sequenced in a study of blood T cell repertoires in COVID-19. Sequencing used immunoSEQ multiplex PCR; TCRdb keeps in-frame clones, though not all of them. The sample has about 280,000 clones; over 75% are singletons. Sequencing used peripheral blood. Receptors were obtained from a man aged 50 or older with active or convalescent COVID-19.

This clone appeared a single time. The CDR3 region is CASRGTGGGQPQHF. The CDR3 DNA sequence: TGTGCCAGCAGAGGGACAGGGGGCGGTCAGCCCCAGCATTTT. The chain carries TRBV28 and TRBJ1-5, with 12 bases identical to TRBD1. Per germline, CDR1 MDHEN and CDR2 SYDVKM. The CDR3 consists of 14 residues. After removal of 6 bases from V and 6 bases from J, the junction contained 3 bases not matched to a gene.

This rearrangement joins TRBV28 to TRBJ1-2; 12 bases align to TRBD1. Unmatched junction bases numbered 9, after V lost 6 bases and J lost 4 bases. The CDR3 consists of 16 residues. CDR1 and CDR2 (germline): MDHEN, SYDVKM. CDR3 in amino acids: CASSPGTGGGSYGYTF. The CDR3 region has the DNA TGTGCCAGCAGCCCCGGGACAGGGGGCGGTAGCTATGGCTACACCTTC.

The chain recombines TRBV3-1 (or the pseudogene TRBV3-2) with TRBJ2-4, with TRBD2 matching over 7 bases. CDR1 is LGHDT and CDR2 is YNNKEL in the germline V gene (reference sequence). The CDR3 runs 14 residues. After removal of 3 bases from V and 3 bases from J, the junction contained 2 bases not matched to a gene. This CDR3 is CASSHREGKNIQYF. The CDR3 DNA reads TGTGCCAGCAGCCACAGGGAGGGCAAAAACATTCAGTACTTC.

The chain has TRBV9 and TRBJ1-4; D may be TRBD1 (5 bases). V was pared by 4 bases and J by 7 bases, with 17 bases between. In germline, CDR1 is SGDLS, CDR2 YYNGEE. The CDR3 has 15 amino acids. CDR3 sequence (DNA): TGTGCCAGCAGCCCCGAAATGCGGGGGGTTGAAAAACTGTTTTTT. Amino acid sequence: CASSPEMRGVEKLFF.

J is TRBJ1-2 and V is TRBV29-1; tentatively, D is TRBD1 (6 bases). The CDR3 is 15 residues long. Germline CDR1 SQVTM, CDR2 ANQGSEA. The V end lost 3 bases, the J end lost 0 bases, and 14 bases lay between the germline ends. The CDR3 sequence: CSVESAGATNYGYTF. As DNA, the CDR3 is TGCAGCGTTGAGAGCGCAGGGGCTACTAACTATGGCTACACCTTC.

This clone was found a few times. The chain uses TRBV7-6 and TRBJ2-3, with 7 bases lining up with TRBD2. The CDR3 consists of 15 residues. With 5 bases clipped from V and 2 bases from J, the junction kept 7 bases outside the gene matches. Germline CDR1 SGHVS, CDR2 FNYEAQ. The CDR3 loop is CASSGASGLTDTQYF. In DNA, the CDR3 is TGTGCCAGCAGCGGTGCTAGCGGCCTCACAGATACGCAGTATTTT.

CDR3 loop: CASSPPDNEKLFF. In nucleotides, the CDR3 is TGTGCCAGCAGCCCCCCCGACAACGAAAAACTGTTTTTT. The chain employs TRBV7-9 and TRBJ1-4; unclear D gene. Per the germline V gene, CDR1 is SEHNR and CDR2 is FQNEAQ (reference sequence). The V gene lost 5 bases and the J gene lost 8 bases, with 12 bases spanning the gap. The CDR3 sequence is 13 residues long.